The source of this TCR beta chain is a study of T cell clonality in common variable immunodeficiency. CVID subjects were neither ill nor on immunomodulatory or immunosuppressive medication at sampling. The length of the CDR3 is 12 residues. The germline CDR1 and CDR2 sequences are SGHDT and YYEEEE. V lost 0 bases and J lost 7, with 7 bases in between. The method was immunoSEQ multiplex PCR; TCRdb's version includes in-frame clones alone and lacks a portion of them. The sample was found to contain around 10,000 clones, and every one recurs. A word on this clone: Its antigen is as yet unknown. The read gets to within 3 residues of the CDR3 end, and the germline J gene fills in the rest.

Study findings and constraints: Common variable immunodeficiency TCR beta sequences reportedly had fewer deletions and N-nucleotide insertions. What drives increased CVID clonality needs T cell subpopulation sequencing.

The chain employs TRBV5-6 and TRBJ2-5, with D unclear. Material: peripheral blood mononuclear cells. The TCR originated in a human donor with common variable immunodeficiency. CDR3 residues: CASSLASGTQYF. The sequenced part of the CDR3 DNA is TGTGCCAGCAGCTTGGCATCCGGGACC.